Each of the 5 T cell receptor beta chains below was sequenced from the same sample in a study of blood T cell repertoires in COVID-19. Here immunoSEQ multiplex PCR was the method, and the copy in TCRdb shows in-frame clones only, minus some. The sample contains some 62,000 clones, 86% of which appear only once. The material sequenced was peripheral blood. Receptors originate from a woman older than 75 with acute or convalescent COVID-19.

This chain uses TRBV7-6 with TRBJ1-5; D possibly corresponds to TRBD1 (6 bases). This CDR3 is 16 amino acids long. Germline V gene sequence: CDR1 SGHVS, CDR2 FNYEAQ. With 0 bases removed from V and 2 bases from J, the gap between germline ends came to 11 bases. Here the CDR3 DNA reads TGTGCCAGCAGCTTAGCCCCTTACAGGGGCAATCAGCCCCAGCATTTT. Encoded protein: CASSLAPYRGNQPQHF.

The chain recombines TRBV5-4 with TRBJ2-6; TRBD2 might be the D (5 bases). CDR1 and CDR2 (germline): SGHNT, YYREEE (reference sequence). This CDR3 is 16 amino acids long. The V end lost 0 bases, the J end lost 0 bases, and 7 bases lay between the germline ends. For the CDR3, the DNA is TGTGCCAGCAGCTTGGACGGAGGCTCTGGGGCCAACGTCCTGACTTTC. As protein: CASSLDGGSGANVLTF. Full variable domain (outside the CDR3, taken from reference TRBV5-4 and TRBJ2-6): ETGVTQSPTHLIKTRGQQVTLRCSSQSGHNTVSWYQQALGQGPQFIFQYYREEENGRGNFPPRFSGLQFPNYSSELNVNALELDDSALYLCASSLDGGSGANVLTFGAGSRLTVL.

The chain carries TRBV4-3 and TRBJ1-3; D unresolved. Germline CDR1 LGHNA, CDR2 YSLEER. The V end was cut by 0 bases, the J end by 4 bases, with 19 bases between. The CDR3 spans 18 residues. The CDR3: CASSQEGVRATGGNTIYF. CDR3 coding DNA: TGCGCCAGCAGCCAAGAAGGAGTGCGAGCGACGGGGGGAAACACCATATATTTT.

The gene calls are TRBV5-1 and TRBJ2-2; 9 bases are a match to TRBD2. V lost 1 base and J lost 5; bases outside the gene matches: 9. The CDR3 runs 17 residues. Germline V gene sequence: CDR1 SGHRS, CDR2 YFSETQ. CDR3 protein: CASSLSPSGVRTGELFF. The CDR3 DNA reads TGCGCCAGCAGCTTGTCGCCTAGCGGGGTTCGGACCGGGGAGCTGTTTTTT.

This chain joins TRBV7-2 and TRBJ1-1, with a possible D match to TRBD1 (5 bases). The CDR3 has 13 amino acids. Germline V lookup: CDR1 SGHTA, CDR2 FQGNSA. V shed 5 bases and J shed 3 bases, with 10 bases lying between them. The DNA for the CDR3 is TGTGCCAGCAGCCTACTCAGGGACACTGAAGCTTTCTTT. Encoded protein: CASSLLRDTEAFF.